This is a list of T cell receptor beta chains from one sample in a study of cytomegalovirus exposure and HLA in healthy donors. The assay was immunoSEQ multiplex PCR, and TCRdb's table has in-frame clones only and misses some. The sample lists roughly 88,000 clones, over 60% seen once, with approximately 5.6% in the top ten. Material for sequencing was PBMCs. These receptors were taken from a man aged 25 to 40 in good health and CMV-seropositive. CDR3s leave out the opening cysteine and the closing phenylalanine or tryptophan. Size is stated for part of the rows, as once, few or many counts, or as a class when the clone is expanded.

J | size | V | CDR3
TRBJ2-2 | . | TRBV2 | ASRRDSSNTGELF
TRBJ2-1 | . | TRBV19 | ASSPVQGDEQF
TRBJ1-2 | . | TRBV11-2 | ASSLGGNYGYT
TRBJ2-5 | . | TRBV30 | AWSVLRGETQY
TRBJ1-5 | . | TRBV7-2 | ASSLGIGVKQPQH
TRBJ2-7 | . | TRBV4-2 | ASSQVKLGGEEQY
TRBJ1-1 | medium-sized | TRBV30 | AWSPGSNTEAF
TRBJ2-1 | . | TRBV5-1 | ASSLGLAGGDEQF
TRBJ1-2 | . | TRBV6-5 | ASSYSGVGYGYT
TRBJ1-2 | . | TRBV5-1 | ASSPGESGYGYT
TRBJ2-3 | . | TRBV19 | ASSPLLQAGTDTQY
TRBJ2-5 | once | TRBV7-9 | ASSPPVQETQY
TRBJ1-4 | once | TRBV27 | ASSWVRGEKLF
TRBJ1-6 | . | TRBV4-1 | ASSHEQGRSSYNSPLH
TRBJ1-5 | . | TRBV30 | AWSWTGGDQPQH
TRBJ1-3 | . | TRBV10-3 | AISEGQGIGNTIY
TRBJ2-7 | . | TRBV5-6 | ASSLPRVLSREQY
TRBJ1-5 | few | TRBV4-1 | ASSQGPERGQPQH
TRBJ2-1 | . | TRBV7-3 | ASSLRREYNEQF
TRBJ1-1 | . | TRBV9 | ASSVAKYGDEAF
TRBJ2-7 | . | TRBV30 | AWRPLSSYEQY
TRBJ1-1 | . | TRBV5-1 | ASSSDRYTEAF
TRBJ1-1 | . | TRBV7-6 | ASSYAQGGNTEAF
TRBJ1-1 | . | TRBV6-5 | ASRTGGAGTEAF
TRBJ1-2 | . | TRBV2 | ASRRGQGASYGYT
TRBJ2-7 | . | TRBV28 | ASSRSRDSYEQY
TRBJ2-5 | once | TRBV12-5 | ASAYPEGKETQY
TRBJ1-5 | . | TRBV5-1 | ASSAGTGIQPQH
TRBJ2-5 | . | TRBV5-8 | ASSFAGRLAGEETQY
TRBJ1-2 | . | TRBV6-4 | ASSDRTGAGGYGYT
TRBJ1-1 | . | TRBV27 | ASSRGGGTEAF
TRBJ1-1 | . | TRBV18 | ASSRQPQGLNTEAF
TRBJ1-1 | . | TRBV5-1 | ASSPTPTGVNEAF
TRBJ2-2 | . | TRBV7-3 | ASSLATGTGELF
TRBJ1-1 | once | TRBV4-1 | ASRNRAVGTEAF